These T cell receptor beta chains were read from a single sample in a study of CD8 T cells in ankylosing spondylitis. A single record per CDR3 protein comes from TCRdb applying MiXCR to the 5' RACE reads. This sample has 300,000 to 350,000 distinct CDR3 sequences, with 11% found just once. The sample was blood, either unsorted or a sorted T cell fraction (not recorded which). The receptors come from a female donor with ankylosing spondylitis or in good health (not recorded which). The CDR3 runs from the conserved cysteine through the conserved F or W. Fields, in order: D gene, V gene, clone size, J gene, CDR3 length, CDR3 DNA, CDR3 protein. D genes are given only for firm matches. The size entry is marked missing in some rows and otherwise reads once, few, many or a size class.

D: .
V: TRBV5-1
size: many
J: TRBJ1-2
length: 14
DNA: TGCGCCAGCAGCTCCGGGGCCAACTACTATGGCTACACCTTC
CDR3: CASSSGANYYGYTF

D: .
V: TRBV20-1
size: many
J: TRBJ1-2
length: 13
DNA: TGCAGTGCCGACCCGCCGCCGAACTATGGCTACACCTTC
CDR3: CSADPPPNYGYTF

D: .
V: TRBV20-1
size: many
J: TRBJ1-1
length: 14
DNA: TGCAGTGCTAGAGCTGGACATGCGAACACTGAAGCTTTCTTT
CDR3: CSARAGHANTEAFF

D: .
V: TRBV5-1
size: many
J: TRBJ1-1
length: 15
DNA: TGCGCCAGCAGCTTGGAACCAGGCCTGAACACTGAAGCTTTCTTT
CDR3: CASSLEPGLNTEAFF

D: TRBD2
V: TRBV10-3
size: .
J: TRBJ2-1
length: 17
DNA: TGTGCCATCAGCGCCCAGGTAGCGGGAGGGTCCTACAATGAGCAGTTCTTC
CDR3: CAISAQVAGGSYNEQFF

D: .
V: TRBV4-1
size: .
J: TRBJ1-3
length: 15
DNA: TGCGCCAGCAGCCAAGATGGGGGGCCGGGAAACACCATATATTTT
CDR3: CASSQDGGPGNTIYF

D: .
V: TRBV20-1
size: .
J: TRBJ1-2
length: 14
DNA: TGCAGTGCTAGGGACTTCTTATCGGTCTATGGCTACACCTTC
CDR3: CSARDFLSVYGYTF

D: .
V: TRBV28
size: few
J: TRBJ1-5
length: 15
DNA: TGTGCCAGCAGTTTAATTTCGGGGAGGAATCAGCCCCAGCATTTT
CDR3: CASSLISGRNQPQHF

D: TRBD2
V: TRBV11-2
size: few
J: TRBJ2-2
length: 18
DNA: TGTGCCAGCAGCCCCCGGACTAGCGGGGTATTACGGACCGGGGAGCTGTTTTTT
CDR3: CASSPRTSGVLRTGELFF

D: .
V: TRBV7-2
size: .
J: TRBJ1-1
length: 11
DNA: TGTGCCAGCAGCTTCGGACCGAGGGCTTTCTTT
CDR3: CASSFGPRAFF

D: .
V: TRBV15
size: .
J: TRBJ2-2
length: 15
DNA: TGTGCCAGCGAGTCCGGGACAAATAACACCGGGGAGCTGTTTTTT
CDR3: CASESGTNNTGELFF

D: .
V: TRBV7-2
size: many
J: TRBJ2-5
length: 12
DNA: TGTGCCAGCAGCTCGGGACTTTTCTCCCAGTACTTC
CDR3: CASSSGLFSQYF

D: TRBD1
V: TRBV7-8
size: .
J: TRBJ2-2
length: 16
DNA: TGTGCCAGCAGCGGCCGACAGGGGGCGCCCACCGGGGAGCTGTTTTTT
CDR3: CASSGRQGAPTGELFF

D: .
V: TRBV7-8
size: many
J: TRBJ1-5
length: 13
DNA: TGTGCCAGCAGCACTATGGTGGCTCAGCCCCAGCATTTT
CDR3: CASSTMVAQPQHF

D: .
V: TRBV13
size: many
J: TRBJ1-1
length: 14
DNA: TGTGCCAGCTTTGGGGGGCCGACGAACACTGAAGCTTTCTTT
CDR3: CASFGGPTNTEAFF

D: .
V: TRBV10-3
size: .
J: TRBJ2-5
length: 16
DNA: TGTGCCATCGGGAGGACAGGCTGGGGGGAGCAAGAGACCCAGTACTTC
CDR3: CAIGRTGWGEQETQYF

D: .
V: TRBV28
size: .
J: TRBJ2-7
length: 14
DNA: TGTGCCACAACGATGGGGCAGCCCTCCTACGAGCAGTACTTC
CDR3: CATTMGQPSYEQYF

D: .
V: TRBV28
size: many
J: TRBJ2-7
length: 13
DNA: TGTGCCAGCAGTTTATTTCCGGGTTACGAGCAGTACTTC
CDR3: CASSLFPGYEQYF

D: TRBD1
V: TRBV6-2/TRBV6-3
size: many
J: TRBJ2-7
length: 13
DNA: TGTGCCAGCGGGACAGGGGCGCCTTACGAGCAGTACTTC
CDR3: CASGTGAPYEQYF

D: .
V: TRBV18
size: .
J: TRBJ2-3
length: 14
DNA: TGTGCCAGCTCACCTATGCCCAGGGCAGATACGCAGTATTTT
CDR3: CASSPMPRADTQYF

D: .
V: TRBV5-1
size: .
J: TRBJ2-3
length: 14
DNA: TGCGCCAGCAGCTTGGCGTCAGACACAGATACGCAGTATTTT
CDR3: CASSLASDTDTQYF

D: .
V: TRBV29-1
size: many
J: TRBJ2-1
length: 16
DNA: TGCAGCGCCCCCCGTCCTAAGCGCAGCTCCTACAATGAGCAGTTCTTC
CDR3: CSAPRPKRSSYNEQFF

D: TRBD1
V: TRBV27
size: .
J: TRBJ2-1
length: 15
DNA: TGTGCCAGCAGTTTGTCGACAGGGGCCTACAATGAGCAGTTCTTC
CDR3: CASSLSTGAYNEQFF

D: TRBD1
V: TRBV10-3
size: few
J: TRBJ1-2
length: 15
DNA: TGTGCCATCAGTGATTCAGGGACAGGCTCCTATGGCTACACCTTC
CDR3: CAISDSGTGSYGYTF

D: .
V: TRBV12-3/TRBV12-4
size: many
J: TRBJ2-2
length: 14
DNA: TGTGCCAGCATTCGAAGCGTACCGGGCGGGGAGCTGTTTTTT
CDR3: CASIRSVPGGELFF

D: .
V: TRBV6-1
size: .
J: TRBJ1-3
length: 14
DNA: TGTGTCAGCAGCATGGGGTCTTCTGGAAACACCATATATTTT
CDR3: CVSSMGSSGNTIYF

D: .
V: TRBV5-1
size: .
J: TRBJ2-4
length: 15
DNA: TGCGCCAGCAGCTTGATGGGGAATGGTCTGAACATTCAGTACTTC
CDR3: CASSLMGNGLNIQYF

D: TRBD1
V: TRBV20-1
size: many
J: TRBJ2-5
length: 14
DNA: TGCAGTGCTAGGACAGGGTTGGAGAGGGAGACCCAGTACTTC
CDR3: CSARTGLERETQYF

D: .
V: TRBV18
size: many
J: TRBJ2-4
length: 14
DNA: TGTGCCAGCTCACCACCTCAGGGGGGGAGCATTCAGTACTTC
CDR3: CASSPPQGGSIQYF

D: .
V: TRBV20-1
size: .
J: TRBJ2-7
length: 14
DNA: TGCAGTGCTAGGGGGACGACTAACTTCTACGAGCAGTACTTC
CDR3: CSARGTTNFYEQYF

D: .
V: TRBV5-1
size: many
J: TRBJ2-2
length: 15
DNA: TGCGCCAGCAAATACAGGAACTCCTACACCGGGGAGCTGTTTTTT
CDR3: CASKYRNSYTGELFF

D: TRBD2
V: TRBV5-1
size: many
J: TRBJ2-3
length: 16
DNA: TGCGCCAGCAGCTTGATAGCGGGAGGGGCCACAGATACGCAGTATTTT
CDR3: CASSLIAGGATDTQYF

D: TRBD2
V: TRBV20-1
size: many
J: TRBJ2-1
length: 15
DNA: TGCAGTGCCCCGCGGGGGGGGAGCTCCTACAATGAGCAGTTCTTC
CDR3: CSAPRGGSSYNEQFF

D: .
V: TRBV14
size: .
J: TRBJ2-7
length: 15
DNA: TGTGCCAGCAGCCAAGATCACAGGGCCCTCTACGAGCAGTACTTC
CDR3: CASSQDHRALYEQYF

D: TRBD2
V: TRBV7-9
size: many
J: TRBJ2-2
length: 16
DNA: TGTGCCGGTCGGACTAGCGGGAGTCCGGGCACCGGGGAGCTGTTTTTT
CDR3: CAGRTSGSPGTGELFF

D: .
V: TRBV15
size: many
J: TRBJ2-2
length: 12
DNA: TGTGCCACCAGCAGAGATGTTGGGGAGCTGTTTTTT
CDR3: CATSRDVGELFF

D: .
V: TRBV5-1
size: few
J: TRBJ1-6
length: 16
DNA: TGCGCCAGCAGCTTGGAGCGATCTACGGTTAATTCACCCCTCCACTTT
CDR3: CASSLERSTVNSPLHF

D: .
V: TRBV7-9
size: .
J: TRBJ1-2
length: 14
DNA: TGTGCCAGCAGTTGGGCCCGGGGGGACTATGGCTACACCTTC
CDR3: CASSWARGDYGYTF

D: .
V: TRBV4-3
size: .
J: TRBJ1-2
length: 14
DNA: TGCGCCAGCAGCCAACCGGGGGAGGGGTATGGCTACACCTTC
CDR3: CASSQPGEGYGYTF

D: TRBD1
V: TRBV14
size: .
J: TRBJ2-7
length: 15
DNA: TGTGCCAGCAGCCAAGCGACAGGGCAGGTCTACGAGCAGTACTTC
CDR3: CASSQATGQVYEQYF

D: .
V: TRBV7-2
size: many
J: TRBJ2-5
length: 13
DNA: TGTGCCAGCAATCTCCGGTGGGCAGAGACCCAGTACTTC
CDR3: CASNLRWAETQYF

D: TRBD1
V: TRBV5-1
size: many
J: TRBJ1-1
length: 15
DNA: TGCGCCAGCAGCTTGACCGGGACAGGGGAGACTGAAGCTTTCTTT
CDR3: CASSLTGTGETEAFF

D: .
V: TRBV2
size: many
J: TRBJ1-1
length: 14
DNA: TGTGCCAGCAGTGGCCTACGGGGGAACACTGAAGCTTTCTTT
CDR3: CASSGLRGNTEAFF

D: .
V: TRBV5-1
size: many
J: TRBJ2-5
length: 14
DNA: TGCGCCAGCATGGGCCGCGGGAACCAAGAGACCCAGTACTTC
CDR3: CASMGRGNQETQYF

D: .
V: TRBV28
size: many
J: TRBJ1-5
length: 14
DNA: TGTGCCAGCAGTTTGCTGGCAGGCAATCAGCCCCAGCATTTT
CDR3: CASSLLAGNQPQHF

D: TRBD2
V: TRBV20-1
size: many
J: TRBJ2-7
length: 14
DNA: TGCAGTGCTAGGGGGGGACTAGTTCCCTACGAGCAGTACTTC
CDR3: CSARGGLVPYEQYF

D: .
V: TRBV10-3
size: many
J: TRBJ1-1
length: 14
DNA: TGTGCCATCAGTGACGTACAGGGTAACACTGAAGCTTTCTTT
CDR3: CAISDVQGNTEAFF

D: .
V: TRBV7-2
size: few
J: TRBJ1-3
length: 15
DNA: TGTGCCAGCAGCTTACTTGGGGTGCTCGGAAACACCATATATTTT
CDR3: CASSLLGVLGNTIYF

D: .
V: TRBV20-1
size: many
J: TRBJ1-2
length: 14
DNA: TGCAGTGTCAGAAAAGTTGACAGCAACTATGGCTACACCTTC
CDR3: CSVRKVDSNYGYTF

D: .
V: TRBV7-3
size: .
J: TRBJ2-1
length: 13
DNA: TGTGCCAGCAGCCCCGGCGTGGACAATGAGCAGTTCTTC
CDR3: CASSPGVDNEQFF

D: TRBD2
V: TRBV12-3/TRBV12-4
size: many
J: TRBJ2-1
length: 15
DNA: TGTGCCAGCACCGCCGGCCCGACTAGCCTCAATGAGCAGTTCTTC
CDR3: CASTAGPTSLNEQFF

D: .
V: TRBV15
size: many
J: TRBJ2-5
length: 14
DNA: TGTGCCACCAGCAGAGATAGGGCAGAAGAGACCCAGTACTTC
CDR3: CATSRDRAEETQYF

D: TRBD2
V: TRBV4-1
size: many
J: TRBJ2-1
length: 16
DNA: TGCGCCAGCAGCCACACTAGCGGGAGGTCCTACAATGAGCAGTTCTTC
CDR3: CASSHTSGRSYNEQFF

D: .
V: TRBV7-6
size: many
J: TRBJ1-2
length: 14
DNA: TGTGCCAGCAGCTTAGACCGGGTCGGGAGCGGCTACACCTTC
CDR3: CASSLDRVGSGYTF

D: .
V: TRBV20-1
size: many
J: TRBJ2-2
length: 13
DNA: TGCAGTGCTAATCCGGTCAACACCGGGGAGCTGTTTTTT
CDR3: CSANPVNTGELFF

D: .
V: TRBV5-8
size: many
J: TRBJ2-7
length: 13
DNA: TGTGCCAGCAGCTCCCCACCTATTTACGAGCAGTACTTC
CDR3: CASSSPPIYEQYF

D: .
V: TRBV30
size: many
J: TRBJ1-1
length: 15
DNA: TGTGCCTGGATGGCTCCGGGGGGGAGGGCAACTGAAGCTTTCTTT
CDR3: CAWMAPGGRATEAFF

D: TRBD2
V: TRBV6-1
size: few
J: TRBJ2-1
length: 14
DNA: TGTGCCAGCAGTCCCACCGGGGGGGTGAATGAGCAGTTCTTC
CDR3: CASSPTGGVNEQFF

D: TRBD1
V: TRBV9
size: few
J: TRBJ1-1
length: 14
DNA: TGTGCCAGCAGCGTAAGACAGGGTGGGACTGAAGCTTTCTTT
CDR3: CASSVRQGGTEAFF

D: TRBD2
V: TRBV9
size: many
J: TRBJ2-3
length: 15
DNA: TGTGCCAGCAGCCTACAGCGGGGGGGCACAGATACGCAGTATTTT
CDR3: CASSLQRGGTDTQYF